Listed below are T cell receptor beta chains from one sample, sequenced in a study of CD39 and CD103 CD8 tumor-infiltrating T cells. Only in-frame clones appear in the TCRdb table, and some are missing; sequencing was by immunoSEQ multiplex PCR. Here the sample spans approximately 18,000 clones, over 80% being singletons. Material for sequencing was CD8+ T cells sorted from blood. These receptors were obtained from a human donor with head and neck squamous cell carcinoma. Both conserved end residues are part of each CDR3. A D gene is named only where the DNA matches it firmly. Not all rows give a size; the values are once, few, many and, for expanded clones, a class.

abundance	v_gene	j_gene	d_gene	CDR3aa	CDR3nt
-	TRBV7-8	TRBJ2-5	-	CASSLVVQGRKETQYF	TGTGCCAGCAGCTTAGTGGTCCAGGGAAGGAAAGAGACCCAGTACTTC
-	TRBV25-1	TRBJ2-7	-	CASSVFDSYEQYF	TGTGCCAGCAGCGTTTTCGACAGCTACGAGCAGTACTTC
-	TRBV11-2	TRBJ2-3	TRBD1	CASSFPNRGDTQYF	TGTGCCAGCAGTTTTCCCAACAGGGGAGATACGCAGTATTTT
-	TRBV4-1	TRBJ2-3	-	CASSQVDSWSTDTQYF	TGCGCCAGCAGCCAAGTAGACAGTTGGAGCACAGATACGCAGTATTTT
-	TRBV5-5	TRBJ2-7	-	CASSLGGTDYEQYF	TGTGCCAGCAGCTTGGGCGGGACGGACTACGAGCAGTACTTC
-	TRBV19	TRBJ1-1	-	CASRAGEATEAFF	TGTGCCAGTAGAGCAGGGGAGGCCACTGAAGCTTTCTTT
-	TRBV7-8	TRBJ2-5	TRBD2	CASSLAHSGGLQETQYF	TGTGCCAGCAGCTTAGCGCATAGCGGGGGTCTCCAAGAGACCCAGTACTTC
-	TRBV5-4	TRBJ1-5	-	CASSPPGRPKPSNQPQHF	TGTGCCAGCAGCCCACCGGGACGCCCAAAACCCAGCAATCAGCCCCAGCATTTT
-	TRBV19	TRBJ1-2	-	CASSIAWRGWDYGYTF	TGTGCCAGTAGTATAGCGTGGAGGGGCTGGGACTATGGCTACACCTTC
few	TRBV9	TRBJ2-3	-	CASSVGGGRNTQYF	TGTGCCAGCAGCGTAGGTGGGGGGCGGAATACGCAGTATTTT
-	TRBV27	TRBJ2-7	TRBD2	CASSLHSGGASEQYF	TGTGCCAGCAGTTTACATAGCGGGGGGGCGAGCGAGCAGTACTTC
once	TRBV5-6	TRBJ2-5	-	CASSLTGLGFYQETQYF	TGTGCCAGCAGCTTGACAGGGCTTGGGTTTTACCAAGAGACCCAGTACTTC
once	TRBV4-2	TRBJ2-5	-	CASSQVSPTGETQYF	TGTGCCAGCAGCCAAGTTTCCCCAACGGGAGAGACCCAGTACTTC
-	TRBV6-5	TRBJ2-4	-	CASSLGRTDIQYF	TGTGCCAGCAGTTTAGGCAGGACGGACATTCAGTACTTC
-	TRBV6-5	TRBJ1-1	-	CASSYSTEGTEAFF	TGTGCCAGCAGTTACTCGACTGAAGGGACTGAAGCTTTCTTT
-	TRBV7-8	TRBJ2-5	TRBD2	CASSETRWTSGGQETQYF	TGTGCCAGCAGCGAAACCCGATGGACTAGCGGGGGCCAAGAGACCCAGTACTTC
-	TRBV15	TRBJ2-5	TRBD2	CATSRDLGLAGGKETQYF	TGTGCCACCAGCAGAGATCTGGGACTAGCGGGGGGTAAAGAGACCCAGTACTTC
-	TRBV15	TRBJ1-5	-	CATSRNMRDQPQHF	TGTGCCACCAGCAGAAACATGCGGGATCAGCCCCAGCATTTT
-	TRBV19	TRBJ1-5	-	CASSRPYSNQPQHF	TGTGCCAGTAGTCGGCCTTATAGCAATCAGCCCCAGCATTTT
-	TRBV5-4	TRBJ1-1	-	CASSLGRTINTEAFF	TGTGCCAGCAGTTTAGGAAGGACGATAAACACTGAAGCTTTCTTT
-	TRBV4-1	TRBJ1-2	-	CASSPGSWQANYGYTF	TGCGCCAGCAGCCCGGGAAGTTGGCAAGCTAACTATGGCTACACCTTC
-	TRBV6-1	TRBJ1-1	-	CASRFTEVNTEAFF	TGTGCCAGCAGATTCACAGAAGTGAACACTGAAGCTTTCTTT
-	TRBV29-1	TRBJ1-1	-	CSGGEWGTEAFF	TGCAGCGGCGGGGAGTGGGGCACTGAAGCTTTCTTT
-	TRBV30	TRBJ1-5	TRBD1	CAWSVQGNQPQHF	TGTGCCTGGAGTGTACAGGGGAATCAGCCCCAGCATTTT
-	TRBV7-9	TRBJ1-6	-	CASSVSGNEGSYNSPLHF	TGTGCCAGCAGCGTTAGTGGTAATGAGGGCTCCTATAATTCACCCCTCCACTTT
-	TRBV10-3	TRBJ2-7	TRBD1	CAISHGDSGHEQYF	TGTGCCATCAGTCATGGGGACAGCGGCCACGAGCAGTACTTC
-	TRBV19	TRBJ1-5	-	CASSTRSDNQPQHF	TGTGCCAGTAGTACCCGTTCCGACAATCAGCCCCAGCATTTT
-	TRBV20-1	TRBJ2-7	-	CSASVEYEQYF	TGCAGTGCTAGTGTAGAGTACGAGCAGTACTTC
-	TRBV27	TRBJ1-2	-	CASSFSGTYGYTF	TGTGCCAGCAGTTTTTCTGGGACCTATGGCTACACCTTC
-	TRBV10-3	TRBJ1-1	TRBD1	CAIPPTGGTEAFF	TGTGCCATCCCGCCGACAGGGGGCACTGAAGCTTTCTTT
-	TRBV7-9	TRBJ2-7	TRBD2	CASSPGLAAHEQYF	TGTGCCAGCAGCCCGGGACTAGCGGCCCACGAGCAGTACTTC
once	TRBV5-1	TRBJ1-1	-	CATRTGFGTEAFF	TGCGCCACCCGAACAGGGTTTGGCACTGAAGCTTTCTTT
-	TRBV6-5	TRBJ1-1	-	CASSFHSENTEAFF	TGTGCCAGCAGTTTCCACTCAGAGAACACTGAAGCTTTCTTT
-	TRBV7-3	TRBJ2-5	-	CASSLSGAQETQYF	TGTGCCAGCAGCTTATCTGGGGCTCAAGAGACCCAGTACTTC
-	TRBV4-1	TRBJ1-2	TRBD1	CASSQDDRGYGYTF	TGCGCCAGCAGCCAAGACGACAGGGGATACGGCTACACCTTC
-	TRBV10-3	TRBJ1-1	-	CAISGAGPEAFF	TGTGCCATCAGCGGGGCTGGACCTGAAGCTTTCTTT
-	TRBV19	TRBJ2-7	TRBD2	CASSVGTSGGDEQYF	TGTGCCAGTAGTGTCGGGACTAGCGGGGGTGACGAGCAGTACTTC
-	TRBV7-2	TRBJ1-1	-	CASSYTGNTEAFF	TGTGCCAGCAGCTACACAGGGAACACTGAAGCTTTCTTT
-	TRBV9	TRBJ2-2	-	CASSVEAAAPGELFF	TGTGCCAGCAGCGTAGAGGCGGCAGCTCCCGGGGAGCTGTTTTTT
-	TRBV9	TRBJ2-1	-	CASTPLGELWNEQFF	TGTGCCAGCACCCCCCTAGGGGAGCTTTGGAATGAGCAGTTCTTC